This entry lists 18 T cell receptor beta chains sequenced from one sample in a study of OX40 agonist ivuxolimab in advanced cancers. Sequencing was performed with immunoSEQ multiplex PCR; in TCRdb, only in-frame clones are kept and a portion is missing. This table holds 65,000 to 100,000 clones, over 75% found once. This specimen was CD4+ or CD8+ T cells sorted from blood, taken in a trial of the OX40 agonist ivuxolimab. Source of these receptors: an adult with an advanced solid tumor such as melanoma, head and neck, liver or kidney cancer.

The chain links TRBV4-1 to TRBJ2-4; D not certain. The CDR3 spans 12 residues. CDR1 is MGHRA and CDR2 is YSYEKL in the germline V gene. V was clipped by 4 bases and J by 12 bases, with 13 bases between them. CDR3 sequence: CASSPPFDRQYF. The CDR3 DNA reads as TGCGCCAGCAGCCCTCCCTTTGACCGTCAGTACTTC.

J is TRBJ1-5 and V is TRBV28, with 7 bases identical to TRBD1. The CDR3 spans 14 residues. The ends lost 4 bases at V and 4 bases at J; junction bases unmatched: 4. Germline CDR1 MDHEN, CDR2 SYDVKM. The CDR3 reads CASSSTGVNQPQHF. For the CDR3, the DNA is TGTGCCAGCAGTTCCACAGGGGTAAATCAGCCCCAGCATTTT.

The rearrangement joins TRBV7-9 to TRBJ2-1; TRBD1 aligns across 12 bases. With 3 bases clipped from V and 8 bases from J, the junction kept 5 bases outside the gene matches. This CDR3 spans 15 amino acids. CDR1 SEHNR and CDR2 FQNEAQ come from the germline V gene (reference sequence). The CDR3 reads CASSFPGQGAYEQFF. Here the CDR3 DNA reads TGTGCCAGCAGCTTTCCGGGACAGGGGGCGTATGAGCAGTTCTTC.

CDR3 amino acids: CASSLQWDRETQYF. Here the CDR3 DNA reads TGTGCCAGCAGCTTACAATGGGACAGAGAGACCCAGTACTTC. V usage is TRBV11-2 and J usage is TRBJ2-5; 7 positions agree with TRBD1. V trimming: 2 bases; J trimming: 4 bases; junction bases outside the gene matches: 4. The CDR3 sequence is 14 residues long. From germline, CDR1 is SGHAT and CDR2 FQNNGV.

This chain uses TRBV29-1 with TRBJ2-1, with D maybe TRBD2 (6 bases). The V gene lost 3 bases and the J gene lost 2 bases, with 14 bases spanning the gap. The CDR3 is 15 residues long. CDR1 and CDR2 from the germline V gene are SQVTM and ANQGSEA. CDR3 sequence: CSVDPRLATYNEQFF. CDR3 bases: TGCAGCGTTGATCCCCGGCTAGCGACCTACAATGAGCAGTTCTTC.

The V and J genes are TRBV7-2 and TRBJ2-1; TRBD2 matches 14 bases. The CDR3 consists of 17 residues. V lost 1 base and J lost 6; bases outside the gene matches: 5. CDR1 SGHTA and CDR2 FQGNSA come from the germline V gene. The DNA of the CDR3 is TGTGCCAGCAGCTTAGGAAGGACTAGCGGGAGGAGCAATGAGCAGTTCTTC. As protein: CASSLGRTSGRSNEQFF.

This sequence joins TRBV4-3 and TRBJ2-3; D is unclear. This CDR3 comprises 15 residues. Germline CDR1 and CDR2: LGHNA and YSLEER. The germline V and J ends were trimmed by 3 bases and 6 bases, with 16 bases remaining between them. CDR3 amino acids: CASSQTPRGADTQYF. The CDR3 bases are TGCGCCAGCAGCCAGACGCCAAGAGGCGCGGATACGCAGTATTTT.

The chain has TRBV28 and TRBJ2-1; D not certain. Germline CDR1 reads MDHEN; CDR2 reads SYDVKM. CDR3 length equals 10 residues. Trimming removed 7 bases from V and 8 bases from J, with 6 bases in between. The CDR3 protein is CASKFDEQFF. The CDR3 bases are TGTGCCAGCAAGTTCGATGAGCAGTTCTTC.

The chain links TRBV4-1 to TRBJ1-1; D call uncertain. Trimming shortened V by 0 bases and J by 2 bases, and 10 bases separated the two germline ends. Germline-derived CDR1 and CDR2 are MGHRA and YSYEKL. CDR3 length equals 15 residues. CDR3 DNA sequence: TGCGCCAGCAGCCAAGAGTGGGGAGGAAACACTGAAGCTTTCTTT. This sequence encodes CASSQEWGGNTEAFF.

This rearrangement joins TRBV27 to TRBJ2-7; 8 bases align to TRBD2. V shed 5 bases, J shed 3 bases, and the junction held 6 bases outside the gene matches. The germline gives CDR1 MNHEY, CDR2 SMNVEV (reference sequence). The CDR3 has 14 residues. For the CDR3, the DNA is TGTGCCAGCAGTGACAGCGGGAGAGACTACGAGCAGTACTTC. This codes for CASSDSGRDYEQYF.

The rearrangement joins TRBV9 to TRBJ2-2; possible D gene TRBD1, 6 bases. The V gene's germline CDR1 is SGDLS and CDR2 YYNGEE. The CDR3 runs 15 residues. V shed 1 base and J shed 3 bases, with 10 bases lying between them. CDR3 DNA sequence: TGTGCCAGCAGCGTATGGGGGCACGACACCGGGGAGCTGTTTTTT. Its protein product is CASSVWGHDTGELFF.

This clone appeared once. This chain uses TRBV7-9 with TRBJ1-5; D not certain. Trimming removed 3 bases from V and 5 bases from J, with 11 bases in between. The CDR3 contains 14 residues. CDR1 is SEHNR, CDR2 FQNEAQ, per germline (reference sequence). This chain's CDR3 is CASSFPGLYQPQHF. The DNA for the CDR3 is TGTGCCAGCAGCTTTCCCGGCCTATATCAGCCCCAGCATTTT. The variable domain in full, completed from reference TRBV7-9 and TRBJ1-5, reads DTGVSQNPRHKITKRGQNVTFRCDPISEHNRLYWYRQTLGQGPEFLTYFQNEAQLEKSRLLSDRFSAERPKGSFSTLEIQRTEQGDSAMYLCASSFPGLYQPQHFGDGTRLSIL.

This clone has a single count. Mismatch with germline at one junction end may stem from a read error. This chain joins TRBV6-6 and TRBJ2-1, with D uncertain. Germline V gives CDR1 MNHNY, CDR2 SVGAGI (reference sequence). The CDR3 has 10 residues. CDR3 region: CASSYSTKVF. In nucleotides, the CDR3 is TGTGCCAGCAGTTACTCAACAAAGGTCTTC.

The chain combines TRBV7-8 with TRBJ2-3; the D gene is possibly TRBD1 (5 bases). V was clipped by 1 base and J by 6 bases, with 20 bases between them. Germline-derived CDR1 and CDR2 are SGHVS and FQNEAQ. The CDR3 is 17 residues long. The CDR3 coding sequence is TGTGCCAGCAGCTTAGGTCGGGTCTCCCTTGGGGCGGATACGCAGTATTTT. The encoded protein is CASSLGRVSLGADTQYF.

The chain employs TRBV27 and TRBJ1-1; D call uncertain. The CDR3 has 13 amino acids. V dropped 6 bases and J dropped 7 bases, with 15 bases sitting between them. Germline V lookup: CDR1 MNHEY, CDR2 SMNVEV (reference sequence). The CDR3 region is CASSSRLRVEAFF. In nucleotides, the CDR3 is TGTGCCAGCAGCTCCCGTTTACGGGTTGAAGCTTTCTTT.

The chain has TRBV6-5 and TRBJ1-1; D is perhaps TRBD1 (6 bases). CDR1 is MNHEY and CDR2 is SVGAGI in the germline V gene. CDR3 size: 16 residues. The V gene lost 0 bases and the J gene lost 6 bases, with 17 bases spanning the gap. CDR3 region: CASSYSSGAVRPEAFF. DNA for the CDR3: TGTGCCAGCAGTTACTCGTCAGGGGCAGTCCGTCCTGAAGCTTTCTTT.

V is TRBV7-9 and J is TRBJ2-1; D is perhaps TRBD1 or TRBD2 (6 bases each). CDR1 SEHNR and CDR2 FQNEAQ come from the germline V gene (reference sequence). This CDR3 is 15 amino acids long. V gave up 7 bases and J gave up 8 bases, with 21 bases separating them. The chain's CDR3 is CASMPEGGPFDEQFF. CDR3 nucleotides: TGTGCCAGCATGCCGGAGGGGGGTCCCTTCGATGAGCAGTTCTTC.

J is TRBJ2-7 and V is TRBV4-1; 9 nucleotides match TRBD2. The CDR3 is 15 amino acids. The germline V gene encodes CDR1 MGHRA and CDR2 YSYEKL. V trimming: 0 bases; J trimming: 2 bases; junction bases outside the gene matches: 2. CDR3 nucleotides: TGCGCCAGCAGCCAAGAGAGCGGGGGGACCTACGAGCAGTACTTC. Translating it yields CASSQESGGTYEQYF.